This T cell receptor (beta chain) was profiled in a study of T-cell memory formation after mild COVID-19. The table lists this clonotype with a few counts. With constant-segment primers, 5'RACE yielded cDNA libraries of TCR alpha and TCR beta that carried sample barcodes and UMIs. TCRdb independently ran MiXCR on the 5' RACE reads; one entry per CDR3 protein. The table has roughly 140,000 distinct CDR3 sequences, around 14% seen once; the top ten hold 25% to 30%. This CDR3 has 13 residues. V was pared by 3 bases and J by 0 bases, with 5 bases between. Germline assignment: CDR1 SGHAT and CDR2 FQNNGV. Source material: PBMCs or a T cell subset sorted from them (not recorded which). The gene calls are TRBV11-2 and TRBJ1-1; D gene unclear. This receptor was obtained from an adult woman who had mild COVID-19 (a few samples of this study predate the infection). Cell type and time point are not known. CDR3 nucleotide sequence: TGTGCCAGCAGCTTCGGCTTGAACACTGAAGCTTTCTTT. Translation: CASSFGLNTEAFF.